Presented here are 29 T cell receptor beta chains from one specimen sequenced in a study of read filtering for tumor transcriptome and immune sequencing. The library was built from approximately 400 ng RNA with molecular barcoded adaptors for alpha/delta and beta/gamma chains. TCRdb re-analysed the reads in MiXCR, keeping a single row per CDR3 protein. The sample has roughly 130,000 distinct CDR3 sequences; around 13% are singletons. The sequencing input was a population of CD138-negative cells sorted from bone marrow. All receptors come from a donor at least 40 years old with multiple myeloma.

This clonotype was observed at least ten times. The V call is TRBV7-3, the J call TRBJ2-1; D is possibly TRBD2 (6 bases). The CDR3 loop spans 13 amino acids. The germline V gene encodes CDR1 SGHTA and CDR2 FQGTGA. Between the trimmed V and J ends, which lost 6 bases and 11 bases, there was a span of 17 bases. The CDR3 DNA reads TGTGCCAGCAGTGGTAGGAGGGGCGGTCAGCAGTTCTTC. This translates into CASSGRRGGQQFF.

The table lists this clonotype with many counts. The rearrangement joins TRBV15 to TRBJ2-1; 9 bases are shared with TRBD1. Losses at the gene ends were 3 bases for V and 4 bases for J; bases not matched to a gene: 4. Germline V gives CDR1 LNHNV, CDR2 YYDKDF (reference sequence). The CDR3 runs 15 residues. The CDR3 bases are TGTGCCACCAGCAGCGGACAGGGGCCTTACAATGAGCAGTTCTTC. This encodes CATSSGQGPYNEQFF.

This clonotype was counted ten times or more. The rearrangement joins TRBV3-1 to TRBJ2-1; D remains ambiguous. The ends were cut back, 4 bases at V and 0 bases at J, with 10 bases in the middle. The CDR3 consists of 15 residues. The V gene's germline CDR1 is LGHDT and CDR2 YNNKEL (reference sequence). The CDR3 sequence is CASSPTPGSYNEQFF. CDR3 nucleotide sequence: TGTGCCAGCAGCCCCACGCCGGGCTCCTACAATGAGCAGTTCTTC.

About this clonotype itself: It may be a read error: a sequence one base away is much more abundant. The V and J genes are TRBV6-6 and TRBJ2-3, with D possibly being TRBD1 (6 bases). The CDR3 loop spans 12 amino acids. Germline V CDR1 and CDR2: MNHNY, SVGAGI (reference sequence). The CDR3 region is CASTDSTGTQYF. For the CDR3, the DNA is TGTGCCAGCACGGACAGCACAGGTACGCAGTATTTT.

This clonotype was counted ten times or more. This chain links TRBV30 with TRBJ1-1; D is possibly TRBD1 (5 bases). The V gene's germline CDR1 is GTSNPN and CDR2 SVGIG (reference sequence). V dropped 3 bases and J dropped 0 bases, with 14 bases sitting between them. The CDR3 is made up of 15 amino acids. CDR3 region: CAWRNRDRLNTEAFF. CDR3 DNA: TGTGCCTGGAGAAACCGGGACCGATTGAACACTGAAGCTTTCTTT.

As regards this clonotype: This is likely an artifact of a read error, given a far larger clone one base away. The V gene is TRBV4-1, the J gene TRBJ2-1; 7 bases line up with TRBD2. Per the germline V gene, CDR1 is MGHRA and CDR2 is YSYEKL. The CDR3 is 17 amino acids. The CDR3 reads CASSQEPRGSTYSEQFF. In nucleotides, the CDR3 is TGTGCCAGCAGCCAAGAACCACGCGGGAGTACTTACAGTGAGCAGTTCTTC.

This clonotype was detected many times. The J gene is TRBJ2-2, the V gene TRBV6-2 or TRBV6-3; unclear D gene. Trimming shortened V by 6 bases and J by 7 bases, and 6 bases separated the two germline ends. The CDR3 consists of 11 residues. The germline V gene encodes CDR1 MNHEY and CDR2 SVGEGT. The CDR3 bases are TGTGCCAGCAGCTCGCGCGGGGAGCTGTTTTTT. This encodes CASSSRGELFF.

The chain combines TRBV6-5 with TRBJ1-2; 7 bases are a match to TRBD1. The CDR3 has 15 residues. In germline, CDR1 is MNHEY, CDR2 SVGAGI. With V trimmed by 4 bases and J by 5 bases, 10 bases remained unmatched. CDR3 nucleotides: TGTGCCAGCAGTTCAGACAGGGACAGACAATATGGCTACACCTTC. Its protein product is CASSSDRDRQYGYTF.

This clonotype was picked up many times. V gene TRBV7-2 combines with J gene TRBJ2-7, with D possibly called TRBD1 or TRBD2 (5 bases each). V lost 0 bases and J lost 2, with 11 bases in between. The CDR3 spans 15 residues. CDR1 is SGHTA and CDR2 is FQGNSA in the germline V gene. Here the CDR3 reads CASSLAGDATYEQYF. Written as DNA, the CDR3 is TGTGCCAGCAGCTTAGCGGGGGACGCCACCTACGAGCAGTACTTC.

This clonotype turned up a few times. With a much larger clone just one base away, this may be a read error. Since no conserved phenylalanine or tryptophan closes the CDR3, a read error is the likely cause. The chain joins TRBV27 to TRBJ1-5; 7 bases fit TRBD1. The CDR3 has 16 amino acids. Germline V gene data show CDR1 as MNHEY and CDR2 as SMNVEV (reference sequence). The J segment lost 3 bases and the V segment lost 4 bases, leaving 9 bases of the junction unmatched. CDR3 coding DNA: TGTGCCAGCAGTTCCGCCGGGACAGCGAACAATCAGCCCCAGCATCTT. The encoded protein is CASSSAGTANNQPQHL.

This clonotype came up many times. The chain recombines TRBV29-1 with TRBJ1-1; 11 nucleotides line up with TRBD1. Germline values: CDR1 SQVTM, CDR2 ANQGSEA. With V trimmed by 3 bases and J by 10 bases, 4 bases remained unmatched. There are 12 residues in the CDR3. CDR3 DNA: TGCAGCGTTGATTTAGGACAGGGGGCAGCTTTCTTT. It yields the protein CSVDLGQGAAFF.

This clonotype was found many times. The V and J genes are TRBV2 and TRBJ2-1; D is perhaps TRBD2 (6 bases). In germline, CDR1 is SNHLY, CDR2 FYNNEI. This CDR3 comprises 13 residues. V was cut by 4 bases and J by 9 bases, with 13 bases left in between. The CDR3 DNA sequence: TGTGCCAGCAGTGTCGGAGGGGTTCTTGAGCAGTTCTTC. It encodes CASSVGGVLEQFF.

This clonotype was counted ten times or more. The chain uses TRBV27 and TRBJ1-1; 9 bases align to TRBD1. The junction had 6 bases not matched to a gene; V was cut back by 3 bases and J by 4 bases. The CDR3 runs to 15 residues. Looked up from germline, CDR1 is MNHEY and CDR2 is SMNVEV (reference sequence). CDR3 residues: CASSLRQGVGTEAFF. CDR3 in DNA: TGTGCCAGCAGTTTGCGACAGGGGGTTGGCACTGAAGCTTTCTTT.

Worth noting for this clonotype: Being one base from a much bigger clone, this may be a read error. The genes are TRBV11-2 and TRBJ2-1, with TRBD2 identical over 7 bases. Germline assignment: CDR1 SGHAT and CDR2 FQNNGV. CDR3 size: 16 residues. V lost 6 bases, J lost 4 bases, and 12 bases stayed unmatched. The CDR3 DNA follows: TGTGCCAGCAGGTCAAAGTTTGCGGGAGCATACAATGAGCAGTTCTTC. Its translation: CASRSKFAGAYNEQFF.

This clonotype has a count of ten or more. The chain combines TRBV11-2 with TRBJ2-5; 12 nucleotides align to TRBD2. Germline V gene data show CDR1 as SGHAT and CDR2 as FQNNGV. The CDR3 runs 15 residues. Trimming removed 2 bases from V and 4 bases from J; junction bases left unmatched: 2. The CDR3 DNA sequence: TGTGCCAGCAGCTTACCTAGCGGGAGGGGAGAGACCCAGTACTTC. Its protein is CASSLPSGRGETQYF.

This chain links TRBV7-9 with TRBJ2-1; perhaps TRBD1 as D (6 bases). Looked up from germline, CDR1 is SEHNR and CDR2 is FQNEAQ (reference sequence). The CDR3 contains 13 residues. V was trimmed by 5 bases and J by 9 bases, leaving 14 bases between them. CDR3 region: CASSPDRIGEQFF. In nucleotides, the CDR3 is TGTGCCAGCAGCCCCGACAGGATCGGTGAGCAGTTCTTC.

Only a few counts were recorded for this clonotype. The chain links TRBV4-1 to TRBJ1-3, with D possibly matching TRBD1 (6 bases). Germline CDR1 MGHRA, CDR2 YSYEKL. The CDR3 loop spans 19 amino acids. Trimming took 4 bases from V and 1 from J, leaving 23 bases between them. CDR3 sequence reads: CASSLSLRLTGESGNTIYF. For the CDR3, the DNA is TGCGCCAGCAGCCTTTCCTTGCGACTGACAGGCGAATCTGGAAACACCATATATTTT.

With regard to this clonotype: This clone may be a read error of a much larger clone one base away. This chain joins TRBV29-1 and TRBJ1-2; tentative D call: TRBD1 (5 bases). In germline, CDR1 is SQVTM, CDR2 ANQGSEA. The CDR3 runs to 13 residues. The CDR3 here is CSVDGAVNYSYTF. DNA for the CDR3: TGCAGCGTTGACGGGGCGGTGAACTATAGCTACACCTTC.

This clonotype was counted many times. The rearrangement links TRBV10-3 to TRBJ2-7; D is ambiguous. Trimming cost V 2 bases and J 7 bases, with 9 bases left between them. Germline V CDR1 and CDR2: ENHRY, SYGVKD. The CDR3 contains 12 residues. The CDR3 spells CAISERAEEQYF. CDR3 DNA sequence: TGTGCCATCAGTGAGAGGGCCGAGGAGCAGTACTTC.

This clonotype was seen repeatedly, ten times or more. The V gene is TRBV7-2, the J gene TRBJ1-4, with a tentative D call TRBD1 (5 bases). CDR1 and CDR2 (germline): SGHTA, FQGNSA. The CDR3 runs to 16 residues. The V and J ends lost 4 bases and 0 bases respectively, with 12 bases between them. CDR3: CASSSRQTATNEKLFF. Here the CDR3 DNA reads TGTGCCAGCAGCTCACGACAGACTGCAACTAATGAAAAACTGTTTTTT.

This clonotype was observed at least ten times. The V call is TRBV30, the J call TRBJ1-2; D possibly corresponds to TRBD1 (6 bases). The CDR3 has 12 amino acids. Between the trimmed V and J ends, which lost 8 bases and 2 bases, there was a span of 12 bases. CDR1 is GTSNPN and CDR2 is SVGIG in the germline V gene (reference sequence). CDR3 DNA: TGTGCCGGAACCGGGACAAACTATGGCTACACCTTC. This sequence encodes CAGTGTNYGYTF.

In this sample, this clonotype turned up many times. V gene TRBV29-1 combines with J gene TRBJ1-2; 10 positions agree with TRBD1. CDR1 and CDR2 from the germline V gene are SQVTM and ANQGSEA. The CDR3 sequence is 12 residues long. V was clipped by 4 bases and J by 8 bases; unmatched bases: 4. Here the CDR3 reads CSVGTGGHGYTF. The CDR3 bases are TGCAGCGTTGGGACAGGGGGGCACGGCTACACCTTC. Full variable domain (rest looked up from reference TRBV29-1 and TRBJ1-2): SAVISQKPSRDICQRGTSLTIQCQVDSQVTMMFWYRQQPGQSLTLIATANQGSEATYESGFVIDKFPISRPNLTFSTLTVSNMSPEDSSIYLCSVGTGGHGYTFGSGTRLTVV.

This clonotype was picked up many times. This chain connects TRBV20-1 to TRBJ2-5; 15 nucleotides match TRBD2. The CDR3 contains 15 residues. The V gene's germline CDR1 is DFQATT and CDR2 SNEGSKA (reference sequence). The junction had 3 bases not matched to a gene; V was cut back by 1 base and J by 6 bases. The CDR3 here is CSARGTSGGDKTQYF. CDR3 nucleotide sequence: TGCAGTGCTAGAGGGACTAGCGGGGGGGATAAGACCCAGTACTTC.

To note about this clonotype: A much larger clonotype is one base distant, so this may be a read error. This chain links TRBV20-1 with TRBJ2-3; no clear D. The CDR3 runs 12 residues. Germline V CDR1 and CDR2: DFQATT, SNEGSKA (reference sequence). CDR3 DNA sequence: TGCAGTGCAGACGCGAACACAGATACGCGGTATTTT. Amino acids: CSADANTDTRYF.

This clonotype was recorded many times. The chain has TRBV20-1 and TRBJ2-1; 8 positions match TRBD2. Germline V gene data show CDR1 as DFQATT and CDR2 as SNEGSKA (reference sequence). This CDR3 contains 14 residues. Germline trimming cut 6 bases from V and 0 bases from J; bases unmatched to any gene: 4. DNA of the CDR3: TGCAGTGCCGGAGCGGGAGTCTCCTACAATGAGCAGTTCTTC. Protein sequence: CSAGAGVSYNEQFF.

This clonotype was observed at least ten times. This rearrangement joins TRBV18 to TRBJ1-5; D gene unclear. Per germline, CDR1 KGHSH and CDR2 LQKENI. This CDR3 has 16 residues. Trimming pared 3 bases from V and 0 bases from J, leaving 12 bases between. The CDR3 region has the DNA TGTGCCAGCTCACCTTCGGCAGAAAATAGCAATCAGCCCCAGCATTTT. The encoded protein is CASSPSAENSNQPQHF.

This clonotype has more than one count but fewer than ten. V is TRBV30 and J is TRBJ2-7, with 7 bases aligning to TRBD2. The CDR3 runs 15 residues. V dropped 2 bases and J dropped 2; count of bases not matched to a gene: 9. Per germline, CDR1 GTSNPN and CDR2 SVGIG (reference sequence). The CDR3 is CAWSLGLAAAYEQYF. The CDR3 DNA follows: TGTGCCTGGAGTCTGGGCCTAGCGGCCGCCTACGAGCAGTACTTC.

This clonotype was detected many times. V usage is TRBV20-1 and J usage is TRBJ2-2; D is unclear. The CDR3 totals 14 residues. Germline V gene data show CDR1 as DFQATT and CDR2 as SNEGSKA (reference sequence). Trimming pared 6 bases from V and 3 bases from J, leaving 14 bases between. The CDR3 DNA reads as TGCAGTGCAAGGGCGCGCGTGGACACCGGGGAGCTGTTTTTT. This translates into CSARARVDTGELFF.

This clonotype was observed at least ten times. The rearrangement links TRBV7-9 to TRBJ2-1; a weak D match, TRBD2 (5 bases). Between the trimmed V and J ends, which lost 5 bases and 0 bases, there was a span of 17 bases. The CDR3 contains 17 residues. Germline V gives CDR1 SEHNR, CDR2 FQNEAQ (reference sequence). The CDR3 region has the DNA TGTGCCAGCAGCGGTAAAGGAAGGGAGAGCTCCTACAATGAGCAGTTCTTC. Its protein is CASSGKGRESSYNEQFF.